This T cell receptor (beta chain) came from a study of shared clonotypes between healthy human individuals. V lost 6 bases and J lost 1; bases outside the gene matches: 23. Germline lookup yields CDR1 MNHEY and CDR2 SMNVEV (reference sequence). There are 21 residues in the CDR3. Profiled with immunoSEQ multiplex PCR; TCRdb holds only in-frame clones, not every one. The table has about 2.1 million clones, approximately 92% seen once; the top ten hold approximately 1.6%. Naive-designated CD8 cells lacked CD45RO, were positively enriched for CCR7, and omitted terminally differentiated effector memory CD45RA+ cells.

The clonotype comes from a young man in good health. Some clones in this sample may be carry-over from other donors' samples. Input material: naive CD8+ T cells from PBMCs. The gene calls are TRBV27 and TRBJ2-2; 7 bases map to TRBD1. The CDR3 protein is CASSPLGIEVFRTGNTGELFF. CDR3 coding DNA: TGTGCCAGCAGCCCCCTCGGGATTGAGGTCTTTAGGACAGGGAACACCGGGGAGCTGTTTTTT.